This T cell receptor (beta chain) was obtained from a study of T cell responses to AZD1222 COVID-19 vaccine. This clone was recorded only once. TCRdb's copy holds only in-frame clones and misses some; the assay was immunoSEQ multiplex PCR. The table lists some 150,000 clones, about 88% of them singletons, with 3% to 3.5% in the top ten. CDR1 and CDR2 (germline): SGHDN, FVKESK. V lost 8 bases and J lost 2; bases outside the gene matches: 4. The CDR3 has 13 amino acids. This TCR came from an adult in good health. The genes are TRBV14 and TRBJ2-3, with TRBD1 matching 7 bases. The sequencing used peripheral blood, collected on day 0 of AZD1222 vaccination. DNA of the CDR3: TGTGCCAGCTCGGGACAGTCCACAGATACGCAGTATTTT. Its translation is CASSGQSTDTQYF. Drawing the rest from reference TRBV14 and TRBJ2-3, the complete variable domain is EAGVTQFPSHSVIEKGQTVTLRCDPISGHDNLYWYRRVMGKEIKFLLHFVKESKQDESGMPNNRFLAERTGGTYSTLKVQPAELEDSGVYFCASSGQSTDTQYFGPGTRLTVL.